Below, 6 T cell receptor beta chains from the same sample are listed, as sequenced in a study of regulatory and conventional T cells in RAG deficiency (dated by TCRdb to the late 2010s). Regulatory T cells were purified from blood as CD4+CD25-high CD127-low cells before genomic DNA extraction. Receptors were amplified or captured by the immunoSEQ multiplex PCR assay. This is the immuneACCESS table as TCRdb keeps it, with only in-frame sequences that have V and J called. A part of the clones is gone; compared with another copy, unresolved V genes explain less than half, and the rest is unexplained. The sample profile shows about 3,200 clones; 85% to 95% of them were found once. The ten largest clones take up 8.2% of the sample. These same records also appear under a second study, on regulatory T cells. Per the second study: For the multiplex PCR, 52 forward TRBV primers and 13 reverse TRBJ primers were used, and amplification bias was corrected with both assay-based and computational methods.

Sequenced input: CD4+ Tregs sorted from blood. The receptors were sampled from a human donor in good health.

This clone was observed once. V usage is TRBV6-1 and J usage is TRBJ2-7; D remains ambiguous. Germline V lookup: CDR1 MNHNS, CDR2 SASEGT. The CDR3 runs to 15 residues. Trimming pared 2 bases from V and 3 bases from J, leaving 14 bases between. The CDR3 sequence is CASSERPEPLYEQYF. The CDR3 DNA sequence: TGTGCCAGCAGTGAACGGCCAGAGCCTCTCTACGAGCAGTACTTC.

This chain joins TRBV7-8 and TRBJ1-3; TRBD1 is a possible D gene (5 bases). The V and J ends lost 4 bases and 11 bases respectively, with 12 bases between them. Per germline, CDR1 SGHVS and CDR2 FQNEAQ. The CDR3 runs to 12 residues. The CDR3 DNA reads TGTGCCAGCAGCTACGTCGGGGGAGCCATATATTTT. This codes for CASSYVGGAIYF.

This clone was recorded a few times. V is TRBV6-7 and J is TRBJ2-2; a weak D match, TRBD1 (8 bases). TRBV6-7 is treated as an ORF (open reading frame) with a function not yet certain. Trimming removed 2 bases at V and 6 bases at J, with 16 bases between. This CDR3 is built from 16 residues. Written as DNA, the CDR3 is TGTGCCAGCAGTTACCTGGACAGGGAGGGGGCCGGGGAGCTGTTTTTT. Translating gives CASSYLDREGAGELFF.

The chain employs TRBV28 and TRBJ2-7, with D possibly called TRBD1 or TRBD2 (5 bases each). The CDR3 consists of 15 residues. V was trimmed by 3 bases and J by 0 bases, leaving 12 bases between them. Germline values: CDR1 MDHEN, CDR2 SYDVKM. CDR3 sequence: CASSFPRDHSYEQYF. The DNA of the CDR3 is TGTGCCAGCAGTTTTCCACGGGACCACTCCTACGAGCAGTACTTC.

This clone has only one observation. The J gene is TRBJ2-5, the V gene TRBV25-1; TRBD1 matches at 7 bases. This CDR3 comprises 15 residues. Per germline, CDR1 MGHDK and CDR2 SYGVNS. The ends lost 5 bases at V and 1 base at J; junction bases unmatched: 7. This CDR3 reads CASSLRRQGQETQYF. The CDR3 bases are TGTGCCAGCAGTTTACGCAGACAGGGCCAAGAGACCCAGTACTTC.

The V and J genes are TRBV5-6 and TRBJ1-1; D unresolved. This CDR3 has 15 amino acids. Per the germline V gene, CDR1 is SGHDT and CDR2 is YYEEEE. V was trimmed by 0 bases and J by 5 bases, leaving 14 bases between them. CDR3 in DNA: TGTGCCAGCAGCTTGGCGGGCGTACACGGTACTGAAGCTTTCTTT. The encoded protein is CASSLAGVHGTEAFF.